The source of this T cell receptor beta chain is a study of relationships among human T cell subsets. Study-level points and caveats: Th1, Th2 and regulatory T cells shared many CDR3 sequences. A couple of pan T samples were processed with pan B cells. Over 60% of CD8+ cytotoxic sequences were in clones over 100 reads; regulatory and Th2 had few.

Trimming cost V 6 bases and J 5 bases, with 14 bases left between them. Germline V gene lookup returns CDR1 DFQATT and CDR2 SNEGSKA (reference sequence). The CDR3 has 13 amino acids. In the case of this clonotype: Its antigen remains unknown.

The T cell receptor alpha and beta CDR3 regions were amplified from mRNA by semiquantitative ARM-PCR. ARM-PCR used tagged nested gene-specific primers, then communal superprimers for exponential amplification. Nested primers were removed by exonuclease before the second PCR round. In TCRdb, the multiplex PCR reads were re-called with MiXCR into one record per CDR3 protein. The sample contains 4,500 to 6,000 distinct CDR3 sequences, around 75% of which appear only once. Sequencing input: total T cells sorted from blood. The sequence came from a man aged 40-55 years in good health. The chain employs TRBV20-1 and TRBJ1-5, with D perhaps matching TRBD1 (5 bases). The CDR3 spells CSASEIQDQPQHF. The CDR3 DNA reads TGCAGTGCCAGCGAAATACAGGATCAGCCCCAGCATTTT.